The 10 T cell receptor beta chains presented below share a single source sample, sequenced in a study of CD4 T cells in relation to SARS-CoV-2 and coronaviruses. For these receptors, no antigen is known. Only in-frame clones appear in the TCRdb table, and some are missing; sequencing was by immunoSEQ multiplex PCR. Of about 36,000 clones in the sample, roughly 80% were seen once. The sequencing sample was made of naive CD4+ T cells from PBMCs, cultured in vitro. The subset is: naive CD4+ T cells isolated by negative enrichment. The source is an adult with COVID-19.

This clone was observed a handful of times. The CDR3 loop is CASSLTGAAYNEQFF. The CDR3, as DNA: TGTGCCAGCAGCTTAACAGGAGCAGCTTACAATGAGCAGTTCTTC. J is TRBJ2-1 and V is TRBV5-8, with D tentatively TRBD1 (5 bases). The CDR3 sequence is 15 residues long. The germline V and J ends were trimmed by 2 bases and 4 bases, with 13 bases remaining between them. The V gene's germline CDR1 is SGHTS and CDR2 YDEGEE.

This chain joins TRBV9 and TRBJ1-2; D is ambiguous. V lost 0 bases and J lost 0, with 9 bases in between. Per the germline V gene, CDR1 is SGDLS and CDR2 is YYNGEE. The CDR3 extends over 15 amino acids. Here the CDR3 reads CASSVVPGPNYGYTF. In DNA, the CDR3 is TGTGCCAGCAGCGTAGTGCCAGGCCCTAACTATGGCTACACCTTC.

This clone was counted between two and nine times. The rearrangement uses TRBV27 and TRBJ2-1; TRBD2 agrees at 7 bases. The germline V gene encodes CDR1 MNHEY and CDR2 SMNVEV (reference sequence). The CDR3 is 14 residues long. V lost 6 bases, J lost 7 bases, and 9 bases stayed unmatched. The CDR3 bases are TGTGCCAGCAGGGCCGGGACTATCCATAATGAGCAGTTCTTC. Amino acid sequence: CASRAGTIHNEQFF.

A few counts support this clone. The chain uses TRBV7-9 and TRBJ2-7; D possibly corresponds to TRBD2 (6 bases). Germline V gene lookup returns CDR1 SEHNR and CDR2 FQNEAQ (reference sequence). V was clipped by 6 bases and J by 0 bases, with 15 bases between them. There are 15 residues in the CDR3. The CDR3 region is CASREAGGGSYEQYF. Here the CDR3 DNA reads TGTGCCAGCAGGGAAGCGGGCGGCGGCTCCTACGAGCAGTACTTC.

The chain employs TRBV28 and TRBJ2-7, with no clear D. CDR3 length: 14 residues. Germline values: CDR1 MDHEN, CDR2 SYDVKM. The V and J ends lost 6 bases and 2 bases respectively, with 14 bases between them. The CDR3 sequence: CASSSPVGAYEQYF. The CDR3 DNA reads TGTGCCAGCAGCTCTCCGGTTGGCGCCTACGAGCAGTACTTC.

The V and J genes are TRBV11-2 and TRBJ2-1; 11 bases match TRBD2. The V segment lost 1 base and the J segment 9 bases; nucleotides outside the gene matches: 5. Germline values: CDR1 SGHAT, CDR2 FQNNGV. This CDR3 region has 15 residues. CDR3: CASSLGTGLAAEQFF. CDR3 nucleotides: TGTGCCAGCAGCTTAGGTACGGGACTAGCGGCTGAGCAGTTCTTC.

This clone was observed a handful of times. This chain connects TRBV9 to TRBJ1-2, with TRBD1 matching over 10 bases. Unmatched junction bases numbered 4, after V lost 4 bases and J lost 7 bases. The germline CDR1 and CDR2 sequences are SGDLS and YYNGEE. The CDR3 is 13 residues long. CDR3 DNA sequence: TGTGCCAGCAGCTCCGACAGGGGGCCTGGCTACACCTTC. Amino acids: CASSSDRGPGYTF.

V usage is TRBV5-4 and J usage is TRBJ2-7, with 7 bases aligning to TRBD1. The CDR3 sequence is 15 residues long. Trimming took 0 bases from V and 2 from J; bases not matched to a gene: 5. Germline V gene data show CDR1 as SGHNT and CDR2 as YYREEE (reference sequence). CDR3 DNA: TGTGCCAGCAGCTTGGCCGGACAGGCCCCCTACGAGCAGTACTTC. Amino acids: CASSLAGQAPYEQYF.

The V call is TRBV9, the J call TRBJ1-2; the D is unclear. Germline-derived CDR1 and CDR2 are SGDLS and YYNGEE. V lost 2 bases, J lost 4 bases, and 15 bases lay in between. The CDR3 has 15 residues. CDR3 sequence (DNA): TGTGCCAGCAGCGTGGGGAGGGATAGTAGCTATGGCTACACCTTC. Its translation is CASSVGRDSSYGYTF. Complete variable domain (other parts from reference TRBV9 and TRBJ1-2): DSGVTQTPKHLITATGQRVTLRCSPRSGDLSVYWYQQSLDQGLQFLIQYYNGEERAKGNILERFSAQQFPDLHSELNLSSLELGDSALYFCASSVGRDSSYGYTFGSGTRLTVV.

The CDR3 is CASSSHTWTEPSSNQPQHF. The CDR3 nucleotides read TGTGCCAGCAGTTCACATACTTGGACCGAACCTAGTAGCAATCAGCCCCAGCATTTT. The chain employs TRBV28 and TRBJ1-5; D call uncertain. The CDR3 loop spans 19 amino acids. In germline, CDR1 is MDHEN, CDR2 SYDVKM. The ends were cut back, 4 bases at V and 0 bases at J, with 22 bases in the middle.